This T cell receptor beta chain stems from a study of blood T cell repertoires in COVID-19. At the level of the study: Nucleic acid was either cDNA or gDNA, and it came from T cells, B-cell-depleted T cells, or PBMCs.

Profiling relied on immunoSEQ multiplex PCR, and the TCRdb table lists in-frame clones only, not all of them. Of about 370,000 clones in the sample, 90% to 95% were seen once. CDR1 and CDR2 from the germline V gene are SGHRS and YFSETQ. The ends lost 4 bases at V and 10 bases at J; junction bases unmatched: 8. This CDR3 region has 13 residues. This clonotype originated in a woman in her 40s who had been exposed to COVID-19. The chain uses TRBV5-1 and TRBJ2-1; 7 positions agree with TRBD2. Sequencing input: PBMCs or T cells enriched from blood (not recorded which). The CDR3 spells CASSPTSVHEQFF. CDR3 nucleotides: TGCGCCAGCAGCCCCACTAGCGTACACGAGCAGTTCTTC.